One sample yielded the 7 T cell receptor beta chains listed below, sequenced in a study of blood T cell repertoires in COVID-19. Profiling relied on immunoSEQ multiplex PCR, and the TCRdb table lists in-frame clones only, not all of them. The table includes 140,000 or so clones, 60% to 80% detected once. Sequenced sample: peripheral blood. Receptors originate from a man between 45 and 60 years old with active or convalescent COVID-19.

The chain combines TRBV28 with TRBJ2-7; 11 bases agree with TRBD2. The CDR3 runs to 14 residues. Germline CDR1 reads MDHEN; CDR2 reads SYDVKM. V was clipped by 8 bases and J by 1 base; unmatched bases: 4. The CDR3 sequence: CASLGTSGSYEQYF. CDR3 bases: TGTGCCAGCCTTGGGACTAGCGGTTCCTACGAGCAGTACTTC.

V usage is TRBV5-1 and J usage is TRBJ2-5; a weak D match, TRBD1 (6 bases). CDR1 and CDR2 (germline): SGHRS, YFSETQ. V lost 0 bases and J 3 bases, leaving 9 bases between the germline ends. This CDR3 spans 14 amino acids. The CDR3 DNA reads TGCGCCAGCAGCTTGGCGGGACAAGAAGAGACCCAGTACTTC. This translates into CASSLAGQEETQYF.

The rearrangement joins TRBV9 to TRBJ1-1; D gene uncertain. With 0 bases removed from V and 4 bases from J, the gap between germline ends came to 10 bases. This CDR3 has 14 amino acids. CDR1 SGDLS and CDR2 YYNGEE come from the germline V gene. CDR3 DNA: TGTGCCAGCAGCGTAGTCCCGGGAGGCACTGAAGCTTTCTTT. Translation: CASSVVPGGTEAFF.

The chain couples TRBV11-2 to TRBJ2-7; TRBD1 agrees at 7 bases. Germline CDR1 SGHAT, CDR2 FQNNGV. The CDR3 contains 14 residues. J was trimmed by 2 bases and V by 1 base; bases with no gene match: 2. The CDR3 region has the DNA TGTGCCAGCAGCTTAGGGACAGGACCCTACGAGCAGTACTTC. Residues: CASSLGTGPYEQYF. Supplemented by reference TRBV11-2 and TRBJ2-7, the full variable domain reads EAGVAQSPRYKIIEKRQSVAFWCNPISGHATLYWYQQILGQGPKLLIQFQNNGVVDDSQLPKDRFSAERLKGVDSTLKIQPAKLEDSAVYLCASSLGTGPYEQYFGPGTRLTVT.

V usage is TRBV28 and J usage is TRBJ2-1; the D is unclear. Trimming stripped 8 bases from V and 2 bases from J, with 7 bases between. CDR1 and CDR2 (germline): MDHEN, SYDVKM. This CDR3 has 12 residues. The CDR3: CASLSTYNEQFF. CDR3 nucleotide sequence: TGTGCCAGCCTATCCACCTACAATGAGCAGTTCTTC. Full variable domain (remainder filled in from reference TRBV28 and TRBJ2-1): DVKVTQSSRYLVKRTGEKVFLECVQDMDHENMFWYRQDPGLGLRLIYFSYDVKMKEKGDIPEGYSVSREKKERFSLILESASTNQTSMYLCASLSTYNEQFFGPGTRLTVL.

The rearrangement uses TRBV29-1 and TRBJ2-3, with D hard to call. The V end lost 4 bases, the J end lost 5 bases, and 7 bases lay between the germline ends. Germline CDR1 SQVTM, CDR2 ANQGSEA. The CDR3 extends over 11 amino acids. CDR3 coding DNA: TGCAGCGTTGGGTTGAGAGATACGCAGTATTTT. It specifies CSVGLRDTQYF.

This clone was seen a single time. V and J are TRBV18 and TRBJ2-1, with D possibly TRBD2 on 5 matching bases. CDR3 length: 12 residues. Germline V gene data show CDR1 as KGHSH and CDR2 as LQKENI. Trimming removed 4 bases from V and 8 bases from J, with 9 bases in between. In DNA form, the CDR3 reads TGTGCCAGCTCACGAGAGGGCTATGAGCAGTTCTTC. Its protein product is CASSREGYEQFF.